This TCR beta chain was sequenced during a study of long-term antiretroviral therapy in people with HIV. At the survey level, the v3.0 immunoSEQ assay was run. Repertoires were generated with immunoSEQ multiplex PCR, while TCRdb's copy carries only in-frame clones and drops some. The sample contains 30,000 to 40,000 clones, 60% to 75% of which appear only once. The germline V and J ends were trimmed by 0 bases and 0 bases, with 12 bases remaining between them. Per germline, CDR1 GTSNPN and CDR2 SVGIG (reference sequence). The CDR3 has 16 amino acids. The rearrangement links TRBV30 to TRBJ2-4; D unclear. The TCR sequence derives from a man over 45 with HIV. The sequences come from unsorted PBMCs, collected 3 years after starting antiretroviral therapy. CDR3 residues: CAWSVGRTLAKNIQYF. In DNA form, the CDR3 reads TGTGCCTGGAGTGTCGGCAGGACCTTAGCCAAAAACATTCAGTACTTC.